These T cell receptor beta chains were read from a single sample in a study of human T cells and chemical hapten exposure. A single record per CDR3 protein comes from TCRdb applying MiXCR to the RACE reads. This sample has roughly 160,000 distinct CDR3 sequences, with roughly 15% found just once. The sequencing here drew on whole blood, taken in connection with sensitization to the hapten diphenylcyclopropenone (DPC). The receptors derive from a woman aged 25 to 39 with alopecia areata. Some clones in this sample may be carry-over from other donors' samples. Both conserved end residues are part of each CDR3. A D gene is named only where the DNA matches it firmly. Clone size is shown for a subset of rows, as once, few, many or a class of expanded clone.

>TRBJ1-5|TRBV7-2|.|.
CASSLRQVNQPQHF
TGTGCCAGCAGCCTCAGACAGGTCAATCAGCCCCAGCATTTT
>TRBJ2-7|TRBV30|few|TRBD1
CAWSQQGYEQYF
TGTGCCTGGAGTCAACAGGGGTACGAGCAGTACTTC
>TRBJ1-2|TRBV19|.|.
CASSMLESIGYTF
TGTGCCAGTAGTATGTTGGAATCTATTGGCTACACCTTC
>TRBJ2-2|TRBV11-2|few|.
CASREGNTGELFF
TGTGCCAGCAGGGAGGGGAACACCGGGGAGCTGTTTTTT
>TRBJ1-1|TRBV5-1|.|TRBD1
CASSGTGQSVAFF
TGCGCCAGCAGCGGGACGGGACAGTCGGTAGCTTTCTTT
>TRBJ2-1|TRBV10-2|.|.
CASSPGTSARFF
TGCGCCAGCAGTCCGGGGACTTCGGCGAGGTTCTTC
>TRBJ1-2|TRBV28|many|.
CASTTFRSSLTFYGYTF
TGTGCCAGCACCACTTTCCGATCGAGCTTGACCTTCTATGGCTACACCTTC
>TRBJ2-7|TRBV7-6|many|TRBD2
CASSLASGSYEQYF
TGTGCCAGCAGCTTAGCCAGCGGGAGCTACGAGCAGTACTTC
>TRBJ2-1|TRBV4-3|many|.
CASSQGEGAPYNEQFF
TGCGCCAGCAGCCAAGGGGAGGGGGCGCCCTACAATGAGCAGTTCTTC
>TRBJ2-2|TRBV3-1|few|.
CASSQIPGDTGELFF
TGTGCCAGCAGCCAAATACCAGGGGACACCGGGGAGCTGTTTTTT
>TRBJ2-2|TRBV9|many|.
CASARGNTGELFF
TGTGCCTCTGCCCGGGGGAACACCGGGGAGCTGTTTTTT
>TRBJ2-1|TRBV5-1|few|.
CASSTPGDEQFF
TGCGCCAGCAGCACCCCCGGCGATGAGCAGTTCTTC
>TRBJ2-3|TRBV4-1|many|.
CASSQATDLDTQYF
TGCGCCAGCAGCCAAGCCACCGACTTGGATACGCAGTATTTT
>TRBJ2-1|TRBV6-6|.|TRBD2
CASSGTSGMGFF
TGTGCCAGCAGCGGGACTAGCGGGATGGGGTTCTTC
>TRBJ2-7|TRBV28|few|.
CASSTTIPYEQYF
TGTGCCAGCAGTACGACCATCCCCTACGAGCAGTACTTC
>TRBJ2-1|TRBV28|many|TRBD1
CASSFNLRPGPHGDSEQFF
TGTGCCAGCAGTTTCAACCTTCGACCGGGTCCTCACGGGGACAGTGAGCAGTTCTTC
>TRBJ1-4|TRBV5-5|few|.
CASSLSWRTHEKLFF
TGTGCCAGCAGCTTGAGTTGGCGGACCCATGAAAAACTGTTTTTT
>TRBJ1-1|TRBV9|.|.
CASSGPLMNTEAFF
TGTGCCAGCAGCGGACCGCTCATGAACACTGAAGCTTTCTTT
>TRBJ1-1|TRBV7-2|.|.
CASRRSGDTEAFF
TGTGCCAGCAGGAGGTCAGGGGACACTGAAGCTTTCTTT
>TRBJ2-1|TRBV20-1|few|.
CSARIIGEQFF
TGCAGTGCTAGGATTATCGGTGAGCAGTTCTTC
>TRBJ2-3|TRBV3-1|many|.
CASSQGRTDTQYF
TGTGCCAGCAGCCAAGGCAGGACAGATACGCAGTATTTT
>TRBJ1-5|TRBV6-6|few|.
CASSYSINSKGHQPQHF
TGTGCCAGCAGTTACTCGATAAACAGTAAGGGCCATCAGCCCCAGCATTTT
>TRBJ1-1|TRBV12-3/TRBV12-4|few|.
CASSRSQGSEAFF
TGTGCCAGCAGTCGTAGCCAGGGCTCTGAAGCTTTCTTT
>TRBJ2-4|TRBV20-1|few|.
CSARLTSTVAKNIQYF
TGCAGTGCTAGATTAACATCGACAGTAGCCAAAAACATTCAGTACTTC
>TRBJ2-3|TRBV7-2|.|.
CASSSHLGHYSTDTQYF
TGTGCCAGCAGCTCACACCTAGGACATTATAGCACAGATACGCAGTATTTT
>TRBJ2-1|TRBV28|many|TRBD1
CASSSHRGPRANEQFF
TGTGCCAGCAGTTCCCACAGGGGCCCTCGAGCGAATGAGCAGTTCTTC
>TRBJ1-4|TRBV9|many|TRBD1
CASSASEGAGEKLFF
TGTGCCAGCAGCGCAAGTGAGGGGGCGGGAGAAAAACTGTTTTTT
>TRBJ1-6|TRBV7-2|many|.
CASSYTGQPNSPLHF
TGTGCCAGCAGCTACACCGGGCAACCTAATTCACCCCTCCACTTT
>TRBJ2-1|TRBV3-2|few|.
CASSQEGSGPYNEQFF
TGTGCCAGCAGCCAAGAGGGTAGCGGGCCTTACAATGAGCAGTTCTTC
>TRBJ1-3|TRBV6-2/TRBV6-3|few|.
CASGERQSGNTIYF
TGTGCCAGCGGGGAACGACAGAGTGGAAACACCATATATTTT
>TRBJ2-2|TRBV4-1|few|.
CASSPQGFDTGELFF
TGCGCCAGCAGCCCCCAGGGTTTCGACACCGGGGAGCTGTTTTTT
>TRBJ1-1|TRBV6-5|few|TRBD1
CASSYEGTGTTEAFF
TGTGCCAGCAGTTACGAGGGGACAGGGACCACTGAAGCTTTCTTT
>TRBJ1-2|TRBV29-1|many|TRBD1
CSVGQGTVAGGYTF
TGCAGCGTTGGACAGGGGACAGTGGCAGGTGGCTACACCTTC
>TRBJ2-3|TRBV5-1|.|TRBD2
CASSLGGGRTDTQYF
TGCGCCAGCAGCTTGGGCGGGGGTCGCACAGATACGCAGTATTTT
>TRBJ1-5|TRBV7-8|.|TRBD1
CASSAGDRGLGPQHF
TGTGCCAGCAGCGCGGGGGACAGGGGCCTAGGGCCCCAGCATTTT
>TRBJ2-5|TRBV5-4|.|TRBD1
CASSLEGQGQETQYF
TGTGCCAGCAGCTTGGAAGGACAGGGCCAAGAGACCCAGTACTTC
>TRBJ2-7|TRBV3-1|.|.
CASSQGRAPAEQYF
TGTGCCAGCAGCCAAGGGAGGGCACCTGCCGAGCAGTACTTC
>TRBJ2-1|TRBV6-5|few|TRBD2
CVAGGTSYNEQFF
TGTGTCGCCGGGGGGACCTCCTACAATGAGCAGTTCTTC
>TRBJ1-5|TRBV28|few|.
CASRFDSSNQPQHF
TGTGCCAGCAGATTCGACAGTAGCAATCAGCCCCAGCATTTT
>TRBJ2-4|TRBV29-1|few|.
CSVGISKNIQYF
TGCAGCGTTGGCATTAGCAAAAACATTCAGTACTTC
>TRBJ1-1|TRBV20-1|many|.
CSAPRGPGMNTEAFF
TGCAGTGCCCCCCGCGGGCCCGGGATGAACACTGAAGCTTTCTTT
>TRBJ1-1|TRBV28|.|.
CATEVNTEAFF
TGTGCCACCGAGGTTAATACTGAAGCTTTCTTT
>TRBJ1-1|TRBV28|few|.
CASRVPHTEAFF
TGTGCCAGTCGGGTCCCCCACACTGAAGCTTTCTTT
>TRBJ2-5|TRBV29-1|.|.
CSVDLQQETQYF
TGCAGCGTTGACCTACAGCAAGAGACCCAGTACTTC
>TRBJ2-1|TRBV6-2/TRBV6-3|.|TRBD1
CASTKQGNEQFF
TGTGCCAGCACTAAACAGGGGAATGAGCAGTTCTTC